The sample holds one count of the clone carrying this T cell receptor (beta chain). This record belongs to a study of blood T cell repertoires in COVID-19. The ends were cut back, 2 bases at V and 4 bases at J, with 11 bases in the middle. The germline CDR1 and CDR2 sequences are GTSNPN and SVGIG (reference sequence). The CDR3 spans 14 residues. Assay used: immunoSEQ multiplex PCR; TCRdb lists only in-frame clones, some missing. The table shows around 200,000 clones, with around nine tenths occurring only once. The chain uses TRBV30 and TRBJ2-2; D call uncertain. Sequenced: peripheral blood. This receptor was obtained from a man in his sixties who had recovered from COVID-19. The CDR3, as DNA: TGTGCCTGGAGTAGAGAGGTATTCACCGGGGAGCTGTTTTTT. Protein product: CAWSREVFTGELFF.